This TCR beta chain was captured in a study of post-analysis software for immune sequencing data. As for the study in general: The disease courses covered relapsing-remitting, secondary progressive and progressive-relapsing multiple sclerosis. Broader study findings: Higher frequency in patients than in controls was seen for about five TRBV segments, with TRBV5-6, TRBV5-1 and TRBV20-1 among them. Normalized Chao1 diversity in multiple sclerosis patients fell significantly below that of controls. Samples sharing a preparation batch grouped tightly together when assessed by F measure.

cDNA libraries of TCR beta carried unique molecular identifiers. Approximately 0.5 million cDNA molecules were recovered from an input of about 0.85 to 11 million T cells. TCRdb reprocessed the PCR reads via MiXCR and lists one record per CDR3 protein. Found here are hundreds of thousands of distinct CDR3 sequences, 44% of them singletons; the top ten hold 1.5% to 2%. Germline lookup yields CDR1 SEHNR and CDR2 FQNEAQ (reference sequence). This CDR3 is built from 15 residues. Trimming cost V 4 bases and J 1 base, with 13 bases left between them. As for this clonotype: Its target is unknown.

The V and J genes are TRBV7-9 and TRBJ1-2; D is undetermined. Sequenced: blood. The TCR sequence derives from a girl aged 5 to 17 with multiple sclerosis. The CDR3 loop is CASSSTRRGNYGYTF. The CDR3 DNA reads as TGTGCCAGCAGCTCCACACGGCGCGGTAACTATGGCTACACCTTC.